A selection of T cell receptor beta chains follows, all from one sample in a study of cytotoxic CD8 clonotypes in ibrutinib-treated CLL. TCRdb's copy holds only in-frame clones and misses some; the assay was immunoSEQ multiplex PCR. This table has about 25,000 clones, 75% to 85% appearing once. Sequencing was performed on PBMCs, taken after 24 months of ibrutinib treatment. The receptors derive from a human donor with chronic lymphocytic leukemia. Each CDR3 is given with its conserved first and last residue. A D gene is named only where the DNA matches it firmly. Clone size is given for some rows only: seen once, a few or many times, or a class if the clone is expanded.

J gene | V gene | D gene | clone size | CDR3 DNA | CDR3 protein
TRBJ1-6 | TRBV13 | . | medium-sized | TGTGCCAGCAGCTTATCGAACAGTCCGAGCTCCTATAATTCACCCCTCCACTTT | CASSLSNSPSSYNSPLHF
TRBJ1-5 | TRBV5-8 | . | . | TGTGCCAGCAGCTTGGAAAAAGCGACCGCCCTGAATCAGCCCCAGCATTTT | CASSLEKATALNQPQHF
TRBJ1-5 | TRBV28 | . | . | TGTGCCAGCAGGGGAGTTCAACGGCCCCAGCATTTT | CASRGVQRPQHF
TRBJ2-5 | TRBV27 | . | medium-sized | TGTGCCAGCAGTCACCACTATGGACCGGGGGAGACCCAGTACTTC | CASSHHYGPGETQYF
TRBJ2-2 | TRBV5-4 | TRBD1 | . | TGTGCCAGCAGCTCCGGACAGGGCGGCACCGGGGAGCTGTTTTTT | CASSSGQGGTGELFF
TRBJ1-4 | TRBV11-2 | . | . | TGTGCCAGCAGTCCCGGGACGTTTCAAACTAATGAAAAACTGTTTTTT | CASSPGTFQTNEKLFF
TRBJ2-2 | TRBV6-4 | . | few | TGTGCCAGCACCTGGACCCCACTTAGGAACACCGGGGAGCTGTTTTTT | CASTWTPLRNTGELFF
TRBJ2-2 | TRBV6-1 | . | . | TGTGCCAGCAGCCCTATTCGTGCTGGCGGGGAGCTGTTTTTT | CASSPIRAGGELFF
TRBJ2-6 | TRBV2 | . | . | TGTGCCAGCAGTTTTGGTCCGGGACGTTACTCTGGGGCCAACGTCCTGACTTTC | CASSFGPGRYSGANVLTF
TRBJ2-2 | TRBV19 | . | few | TGTGCCAGTAGCGTCGACAGAGCCAGAAGAACCGGGGAGCTGTTTTTT | CASSVDRARRTGELFF
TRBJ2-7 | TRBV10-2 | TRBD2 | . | TGCGCCAGCCGAGCGGGGGCCGCCTACGAGCAGTACTTC | CASRAGAAYEQYF
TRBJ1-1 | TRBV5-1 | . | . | TGCGCCAGCACCGCCACCGGGGTGAACACTGAAGCTTTCTTT | CASTATGVNTEAFF
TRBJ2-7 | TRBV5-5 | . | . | TGTGCCAGCAGCCCTTCGATCTACGAGCAGTACTTC | CASSPSIYEQYF
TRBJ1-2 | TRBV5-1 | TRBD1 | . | TGCGCCAGCAGCTTGGAAGGGACAGGGGATAACTATGGCTACACCTTC | CASSLEGTGDNYGYTF
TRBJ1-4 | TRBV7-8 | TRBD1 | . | TGTGCCAGCAGCTTAGGGTATCAGGGGGCAGGCGAAAAACTGTTTTTT | CASSLGYQGAGEKLFF
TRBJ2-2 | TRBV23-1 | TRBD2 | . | TGCGCCAGCAGTCATAAGACTAGCGGACACACCGGGGAGCTGTTTTTT | CASSHKTSGHTGELFF
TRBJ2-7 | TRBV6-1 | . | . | TGTGCCAGCAGTGGTTTGGGGGGGGCGTCCTACGAGCAGTACTTC | CASSGLGGASYEQYF
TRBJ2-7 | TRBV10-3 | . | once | TGTGCCACGATTGACACCTACGAGCAGTACTTC | CATIDTYEQYF
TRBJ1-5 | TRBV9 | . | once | TGTGCCAGCAGCGTAGAGGATAATCAGCCCCAGCATTTT | CASSVEDNQPQHF
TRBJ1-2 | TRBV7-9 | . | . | TGTGCCAGCAGCTTGGATCGCTATGGCTACACCTTC | CASSLDRYGYTF
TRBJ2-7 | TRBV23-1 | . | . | TGCGCCAGCAATCCTACTCAGGGTCCCACCTCCTACGAGCAGTACTTC | CASNPTQGPTSYEQYF
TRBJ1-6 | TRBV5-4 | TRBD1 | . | TGTGCCAGCAGCTTGGCCGGCAGGGGGAGTTCACCCCTCCACTTT | CASSLAGRGSSPLHF
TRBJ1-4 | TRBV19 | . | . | TGTGCCAGTAGTCCTAGGGAGGATGAAAAACTGTTTTTT | CASSPREDEKLFF
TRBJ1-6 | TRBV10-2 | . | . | TGCGCCAGCAGTCGGGGCAGCGTACCTTTAAATTCACCCCTCCACTTT | CASSRGSVPLNSPLHF
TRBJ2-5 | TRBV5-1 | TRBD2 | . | TGCGCCAGCAGTTCCACTAGCGGCCAAGAGACCCAGTACTTC | CASSSTSGQETQYF
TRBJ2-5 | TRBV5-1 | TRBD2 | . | TGCGCCAGCGGGACTAGCGGGGGGGACCAAGAGACCCAGTACTTC | CASGTSGGDQETQYF
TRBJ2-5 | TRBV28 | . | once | TGTGCCAGCAGTTCACCTCCCATTGGAGAAGAGACCCAGTACTTC | CASSSPPIGEETQYF
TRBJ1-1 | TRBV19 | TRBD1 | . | TGTGCCAGTAGCTCGACAGGGAGTTGGACTGAAGCTTTCTTT | CASSSTGSWTEAFF
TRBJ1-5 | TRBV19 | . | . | TGTGCCAGTAGCCCCGGGGGCAGTTATCAGCCCCAGCATTTT | CASSPGGSYQPQHF
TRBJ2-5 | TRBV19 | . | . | TGTGCCAGTAACCCTTATTACAGTTTCCAAGAGACCCAGTACTTC | CASNPYYSFQETQYF
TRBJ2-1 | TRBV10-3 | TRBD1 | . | TGTGCCATCAGCCGCCAACAGGGGCGGGTCAATGAGCAGTTCTTC | CAISRQQGRVNEQFF
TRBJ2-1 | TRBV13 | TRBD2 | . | TGTGCCAGCAATTATAGCCCGGGACTAGCTATAGTTAATGAGCAGTTCTTC | CASNYSPGLAIVNEQFF
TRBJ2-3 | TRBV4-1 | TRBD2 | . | TGCGCCAGCAGCCAAGCTCCCACGGGGGGGCGCACAGATACGCAGTATTTT | CASSQAPTGGRTDTQYF
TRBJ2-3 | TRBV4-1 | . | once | TGCGCCAGCAGCCAAGATTACGAAGACAAGGGAGCCACAGATACGCAGTATTTT | CASSQDYEDKGATDTQYF
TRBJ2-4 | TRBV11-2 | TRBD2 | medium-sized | TGTGCCAGCAGCTTGTGGCGGGGGGATGAAAACATTCAGTACTTC | CASSLWRGDENIQYF
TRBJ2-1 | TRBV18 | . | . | TGTGCCAGCTCACCATCGGTGAGGTGGGATGAGCAGTTCTTC | CASSPSVRWDEQFF
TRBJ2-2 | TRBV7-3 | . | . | TGTGCCAGCAGCTTAACTCGGGGGTCCGGGGAGCTGTTTTTT | CASSLTRGSGELFF
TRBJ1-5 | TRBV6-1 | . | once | TGTGCCAGCAGCCGGGATTCACAGCCCCAGCATTTT | CASSRDSQPQHF
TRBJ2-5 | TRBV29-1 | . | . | TGCAGCACTGTGGGGGTAGAGACCCAGTACTTC | CSTVGVETQYF
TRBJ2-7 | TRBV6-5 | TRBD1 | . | TGTGCCAGCAGTAACTCGGACAGGGGGTACGAGCAGTACTTC | CASSNSDRGYEQYF
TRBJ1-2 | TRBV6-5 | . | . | TGTGCCAGTTACTCCATCCGTTACTATGGCTACACCTTC | CASYSIRYYGYTF
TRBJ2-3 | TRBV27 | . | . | TGTGCCAGCAGTTTGGGATACACAGATACGCAGTATTTT | CASSLGYTDTQYF
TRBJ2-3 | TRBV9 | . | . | TGTGCCAGCAGCGTAGATGCGGGACACAGCACAGATACGCAGTATTTT | CASSVDAGHSTDTQYF
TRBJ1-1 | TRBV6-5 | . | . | TGTGCCAGCAGACCGGGAGCGGGAGTCACTGAAGCTTTCTTT | CASRPGAGVTEAFF
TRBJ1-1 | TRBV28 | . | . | TGTGCCAGCAGTCGGACACTGAACACTGAAGCTTTCTTT | CASSRTLNTEAFF
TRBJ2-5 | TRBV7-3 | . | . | TGTGCCAGCAGCATGACAGGCGGCGAGACCCAGTACTTC | CASSMTGGETQYF
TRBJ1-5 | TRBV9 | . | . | TGTGCCAGCAGCGCCGGACCGAATAGCAATCAGCCCCAGCATTTT | CASSAGPNSNQPQHF
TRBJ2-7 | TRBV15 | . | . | TGTGCCACCAGCAGAGATCTGGGGGGGCCTTTCTCCTACGAGCAGTACTTC | CATSRDLGGPFSYEQYF
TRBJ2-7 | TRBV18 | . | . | TGTGCCAGCTCACCCGGAGACAGCTCCTACGAGCAGTACTTC | CASSPGDSSYEQYF
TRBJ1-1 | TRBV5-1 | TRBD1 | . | TGCGCCAGCAGCCGGGACAGTAACACTGAAGCTTTCTTT | CASSRDSNTEAFF
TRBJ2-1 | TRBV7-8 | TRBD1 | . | TGTGCCAGCAGCTTGGGGACAGCTTACAATGAGCAGTTCTTC | CASSLGTAYNEQFF
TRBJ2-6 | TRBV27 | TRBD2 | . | TGTGCCAGCAGTCCACGCCTAGCGGGGCACAACGTCCTGACTTTC | CASSPRLAGHNVLTF
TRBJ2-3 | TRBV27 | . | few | TGTGCCAGCAGCTCGGGACTCAGCACAGATACGCAGTATTTT | CASSSGLSTDTQYF
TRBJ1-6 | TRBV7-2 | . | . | TGTGCCAGCAGCTTAGGGGAAGGGGATTCACCCCTCCACTTT | CASSLGEGDSPLHF
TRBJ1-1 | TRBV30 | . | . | TGTGCCTGGGTAGGCAGGGGAGGAGAAACTGAAGCTTTCTTT | CAWVGRGGETEAFF